Sequencing of this TCR beta chain was carried out in a study of CD8+CD57+ T cells in acquired aplastic anemia. Study at large: Average DNA yield from sorted CD4+ and CD8+ cells was around 3.2 ug. Mean read depth for CD4+ cells from healthy donors was roughly 10 million. Findings and caveats of the study: Patients showed no significant difference from controls in CD8+ Simpson's diversity. Sharing between patients and controls was observed for some 27 CD8+ CDR3 sequences.

This clonotype was counted ten times or more. What it binds is not known. TCR beta VDJ and CDR3 were profiled, and genomic DNA was the template. TCRdb independently ran MiXCR on the reads; one entry per CDR3 protein. The sample consists of approximately 81,000 distinct CDR3 sequences, roughly half of them appearing once. The receptor comes from a human donor in good health, serving as a control. Sample: sorted CD4+, CD8+, or CD8+CD57+ T cells (not recorded which) from PBMCs.

The CDR3 is CASNRDRGYGYTF. The CDR3 bases are TGTGCCTCCAACCGGGACAGGGGCTATGGCTACACCTTC. The chain recombines TRBV12-3 or TRBV12-4 with TRBJ1-2; 10 bases are shared with TRBD1. The V gene end was trimmed by 11 bases and the J gene end by 4 bases; junction bases not matched to a gene: 7. The CDR3 loop spans 13 amino acids.